Shown below are 24 T cell receptor beta chains from a single sample sequenced in a study of control samples from healthy donors and cancer patients. The method was immunoSEQ multiplex PCR; TCRdb's version includes in-frame clones alone and lacks a portion of them. The sample has over 100,000 clones; around nine tenths are singletons. Sequenced input: blood. The origin of the receptors is a middle-aged man in good health.

V usage is TRBV5-1 and J usage is TRBJ2-3, with 11 bases that match TRBD2. The CDR3 is made up of 15 amino acids. Per the germline V gene, CDR1 is SGHRS and CDR2 is YFSETQ. V shed 0 bases, J shed 7 bases, and the junction held 4 bases outside the gene matches. CDR3 DNA: TGCGCCAGCAGCTTGGAACTAGCGGGGGCAAATACGCAGTATTTT. Residues: CASSLELAGANTQYF.

The V call is TRBV7-9, the J call TRBJ1-3; 9 bases line up with TRBD1. Germline CDR1 is SEHNR and CDR2 is FQNEAQ (reference sequence). There are 14 residues in the CDR3. The ends lost 4 bases at V and 2 bases at J; junction bases unmatched: 0. The CDR3: CASSWDRAGNTIYF. Here the CDR3 DNA reads TGTGCCAGCAGCTGGGACAGGGCTGGAAACACCATATATTTT.

V gene TRBV7-8 combines with J gene TRBJ1-6; D gene uncertain. Trimming removed 5 bases at V and 5 bases at J, with 4 bases between. Germline assignment: CDR1 SGHVS and CDR2 FQNEAQ. This CDR3 is 12 amino acids long. The CDR3 protein is CASSLDNSPLHF. As DNA, the CDR3 is TGTGCCAGCAGCCTTGATAATTCACCCCTCCACTTT.

This chain joins TRBV19 and TRBJ2-6; 9 nucleotides line up with TRBD1. The germline CDR1 and CDR2 sequences are LNHDA and SQIVND (reference sequence). V gave up 3 bases and J gave up 4 bases; unmatched junction bases: 10. The CDR3 spans 18 residues. The CDR3 DNA reads as TGTGCCAGTAGTATCAAGGGGACAGGGATCCTGGGGGCCAACGTCCTGACTTTC. This translates into CASSIKGTGILGANVLTF.

The chain carries TRBV30 and TRBJ1-1; D is possibly TRBD1 (5 bases). Germline-derived CDR1 and CDR2 are GTSNPN and SVGIG (reference sequence). Trimming cost V 0 bases and J 3 bases, with 11 bases left between them. The CDR3 is 14 amino acids. The CDR3 spells CAWSVSGPHTEAFF. The CDR3 region has the DNA TGTGCCTGGAGTGTATCAGGGCCTCACACTGAAGCTTTCTTT. The variable domain in full, with the rest retrieved from reference TRBV30 and TRBJ1-1, is SQTIHQWPATLVQPVGSPLSLECTVEGTSNPNLYWYRQAAGRGLQLLFYSVGIGQISSEVPQNLSASRPQDRQFILSSKKLLLSDSGFYLCAWSVSGPHTEAFFGQGTRLTVV.

This chain uses TRBV5-1 with TRBJ2-7, with D tentatively TRBD1 (7 bases). Between the trimmed V and J ends, which lost 7 bases and 3 bases, there was a span of 17 bases. This CDR3 region has 14 residues. Germline lookup yields CDR1 SGHRS and CDR2 YFSETQ. CDR3 sequence reads: CASGPGGFLYEQYF. DNA of the CDR3: TGCGCCAGCGGGCCAGGGGGGTTTCTCTACGAGCAGTACTTC.

V usage is TRBV9 and J usage is TRBJ2-3, with TRBD2 matching over 15 bases. J was trimmed by 4 bases and V by 4 bases; bases with no gene match: 16. Germline lookup yields CDR1 SGDLS and CDR2 YYNGEE. CDR3 size: 20 residues. CDR3 coding DNA: TGTGCCAGCAGCTTCGCCGCCCCCGGGACTAGCGGGGGGCCGGCAGATACGCAGTATTTT. Amino acid sequence: CASSFAAPGTSGGPADTQYF.

The chain's CDR3 is CASSSRGTSGTDTQYF. The CDR3 DNA reads as TGTGCCAGCAGCAGTAGGGGGACTAGCGGCACAGATACGCAGTATTTT. V gene TRBV3-1 (or the pseudogene TRBV3-2) combines with J gene TRBJ2-3, with 10 bases aligning to TRBD2. This CDR3 has 16 residues. Germline CDR1 reads LGHDT; CDR2 reads YNNKEL (reference sequence). Losses at the gene ends were 5 bases for V and 1 base for J; bases not matched to a gene: 6.

The gene calls are TRBV2 and TRBJ2-4; D could derive from TRBD1 or TRBD2 (5 bases each). The CDR3 totals 16 residues. Germline V CDR1 and CDR2: SNHLY, FYNNEI. Trimming stripped 4 bases from V and 1 base from J, with 14 bases between. The CDR3 loop is CASSAGALWAKNIQYF. In DNA form, the CDR3 reads TGTGCCAGCAGTGCCGGGGCCCTTTGGGCCAAAAACATTCAGTACTTC.

This sequence joins TRBV5-1 and TRBJ2-7; D is uncertain. Germline V lookup: CDR1 SGHRS, CDR2 YFSETQ. The V end was cut by 5 bases, the J end by 1 base, with 13 bases between. The CDR3 totals 14 residues. The DNA for the CDR3 is TGCGCCAGCAGATTTAGGACGGATTCCTACGAGCAGTACTTC. Translation: CASRFRTDSYEQYF.

V gene TRBV11-2 combines with J gene TRBJ1-1; 8 nucleotides agree with TRBD1. This CDR3 is built from 15 residues. Trimming at V came to 5 bases and at J to 4 bases, leaving 9 bases not matched to a gene. Germline V CDR1 and CDR2: SGHAT, FQNNGV. CDR3 protein: CASSQIQGAVTEAFF. In DNA, the CDR3 is TGTGCCAGCAGCCAAATTCAGGGGGCTGTCACTGAAGCTTTCTTT.

J is TRBJ2-7 and V is TRBV7-9; no clear D gene. Germline values: CDR1 SEHNR, CDR2 FQNEAQ (reference sequence). The V and J ends lost 4 bases and 1 base respectively, with 5 bases between them. CDR3 length equals 12 residues. The CDR3 here is CASSWRSYEQYF. As DNA, the CDR3 is TGTGCCAGCAGCTGGAGATCCTACGAGCAGTACTTC.

The rearrangement links TRBV18 to TRBJ1-5; TRBD1 aligns across 8 bases. Germline V gene lookup returns CDR1 KGHSH and CDR2 LQKENI. The CDR3 is 13 residues long. Trimming took 2 bases from V and 6 from J; bases not matched to a gene: 0. The CDR3 loop is CASSPDRGQPQHF. The DNA of the CDR3 is TGTGCCAGCTCACCAGACAGGGGTCAGCCCCAGCATTTT.

The chain has TRBV6-1 and TRBJ2-7, with D possibly matching TRBD2 (6 bases). Germline CDR1 and CDR2: MNHNS and SASEGT. V was shortened by 2 bases and J by 7 bases, with 12 bases between the two germline ends. This CDR3 has 13 amino acids. CDR3 in amino acids: CASSEFSAGEQYF. The CDR3 DNA follows: TGTGCCAGCAGTGAATTTAGCGCGGGAGAGCAGTACTTC.

The count of this clone is one. J is TRBJ1-1 and V is TRBV4-2, with a tentative D call TRBD1 (5 bases). CDR1 is LGHNA, CDR2 YNFKEQ, per germline. This CDR3 is 14 amino acids long. Trimming took 6 bases from V and 2 from J, leaving 13 bases between them. CDR3 DNA: TGTGCCAGCAGTCGGGGCGGGGAAAACACTGAAGCTTTCTTT. Translated: CASSRGGENTEAFF.

The V call is TRBV6-1, the J call TRBJ2-7, with 11 positions matching TRBD2. This CDR3 has 16 residues. With V trimmed by 4 bases and J by 5 bases, 10 bases remained unmatched. Germline assignment: CDR1 MNHNS and CDR2 SASEGT. The CDR3, as DNA: TGTGCCAGCAGTGGTACTAGCGGGGGCCTCCGGGACGAGCAGTACTTC. It yields the protein CASSGTSGGLRDEQYF.

The chain joins TRBV2 to TRBJ2-1; 12 nucleotides match TRBD2. The V gene's germline CDR1 is SNHLY and CDR2 FYNNEI. This CDR3 contains 14 residues. The J segment lost 8 bases and the V segment lost 7 bases, leaving 6 bases of the junction unmatched. Here the CDR3 DNA reads TGTGCCAGCAAGAAACTAGCGGGGGGAGATGAGCAGTTCTTC. This codes for CASKKLAGGDEQFF.

J is TRBJ1-4 and V is TRBV5-4; 7 bases line up with TRBD1. CDR1 is SGHNT, CDR2 YYREEE, per germline (reference sequence). CDR3 size: 16 residues. V was clipped by 4 bases and J by 10 bases; unmatched bases: 16. DNA of the CDR3: TGTGCCAGCAGCCCCCCCCGGACAGGAGGAAGGGGAAAACTGTTTTTT. It codes for CASSPPRTGGRGKLFF.

V gene TRBV5-1 combines with J gene TRBJ2-7; D not resolved. CDR3 length equals 12 residues. Germline V gives CDR1 SGHRS, CDR2 YFSETQ. The V gene lost 1 base and the J gene lost 0 bases, with 2 bases spanning the gap. CDR3 loop: CASSLSSYEQYF. The CDR3 DNA follows: TGCGCCAGCAGCTTGAGCTCCTACGAGCAGTACTTC.

In regard to this clone: The same CDR3 is also encoded by other DNA sequences in this sample. The V call is TRBV6-5, the J call TRBJ2-5, with D hard to call. The CDR3 is made up of 13 amino acids. Germline CDR1 and CDR2: MNHEY and SVGAGI. The V end was cut by 3 bases, the J end by 2 bases, with 7 bases between. CDR3 region: CASSYRGQETQYF. As DNA, the CDR3 is TGTGCCAGCAGTTATCGCGGACAAGAGACCCAGTACTTC.

The chain employs TRBV4-1 and TRBJ1-1; 8 nucleotides align to TRBD1. V was clipped by 1 base and J by 6 bases; unmatched bases: 4. The CDR3 length is 14 residues. In germline, CDR1 is MGHRA, CDR2 YSYEKL. Here the CDR3 reads CASSQGTGWAEAFF. The DNA of the CDR3 is TGCGCCAGCAGCCAAGGGACAGGGTGGGCTGAAGCTTTCTTT.

In DNA form, the CDR3 reads TGTGCCAGCAGACTACAGGAGGGCAATCAGCCCCAGCATTTT. The encoded protein is CASRLQEGNQPQHF. V is TRBV6-5 and J is TRBJ1-5; D may be TRBD1 (5 bases). Germline V gives CDR1 MNHEY, CDR2 SVGAGI. CDR3 length: 14 amino acids. V lost 6 bases and J lost 2, with 11 bases in between.

The chain has TRBV11-2 and TRBJ2-7, with 9 nucleotides matching TRBD2. Germline CDR1 is SGHAT and CDR2 is FQNNGV. This CDR3 contains 15 residues. V lost 2 bases to trimming and J lost 3 bases; unmatched junction nucleotides: 5. The CDR3 DNA reads TGTGCCAGCAGCTTAAGTGCTAGCGGGGTCTACGAGCAGTACTTC. This translates into CASSLSASGVYEQYF. Full variable domain (rest looked up from reference TRBV11-2 and TRBJ2-7): EAGVAQSPRYKIIEKRQSVAFWCNPISGHATLYWYQQILGQGPKLLIQFQNNGVVDDSQLPKDRFSAERLKGVDSTLKIQPAKLEDSAVYLCASSLSASGVYEQYFGPGTRLTVT.

Concerning this clone: A read error may explain this, as a much larger clone is one base away. CDR3 sequence (DNA): TGTGCCAGCGCCGGGACTAAGTATGCCGGGGAGCTGTTTTTT. This encodes CASAGTKYAGELFF. V is TRBV2 and J is TRBJ2-2; 7 bases map to TRBD2. The CDR3 totals 14 residues. Per the germline V gene, CDR1 is SNHLY and CDR2 is FYNNEI. Trimming took 8 bases from V and 6 from J; bases not matched to a gene: 9. The complete variable domain, with remaining parts taken from reference TRBV2 and TRBJ2-2, reads EPEVTQTPSHQVTQMGQEVILRCVPISNHLYFYWYRQILGQKVEFLVSFYNNEISEKSEIFDDQFSVERPDGSNFTLKIRSTKLEDSAMYFCASAGTKYAGELFFGEGSRLTVL.